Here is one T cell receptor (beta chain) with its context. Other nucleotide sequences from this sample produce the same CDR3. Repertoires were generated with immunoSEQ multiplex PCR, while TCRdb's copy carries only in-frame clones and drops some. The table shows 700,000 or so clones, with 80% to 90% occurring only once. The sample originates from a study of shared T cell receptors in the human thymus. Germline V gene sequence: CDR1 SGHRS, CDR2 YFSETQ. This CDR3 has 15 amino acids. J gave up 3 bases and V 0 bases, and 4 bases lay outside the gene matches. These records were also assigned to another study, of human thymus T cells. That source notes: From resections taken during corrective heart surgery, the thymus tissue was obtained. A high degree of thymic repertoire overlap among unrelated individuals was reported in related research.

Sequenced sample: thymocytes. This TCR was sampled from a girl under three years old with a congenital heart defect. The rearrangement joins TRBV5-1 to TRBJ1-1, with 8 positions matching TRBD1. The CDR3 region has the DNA TGCGCCAGCAGCTTGGGGACAGGGCGGGACACTGAAGCTTTCTTT. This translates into CASSLGTGRDTEAFF.